This TCR beta chain was obtained from a study of OX40 agonist ivuxolimab in advanced cancers. About the study: Patients in dose escalation had liver, melanoma, kidney or head and neck cancers. Overall study findings and caveats: There were also nonresponders showing low normalized T-cell clonal expansion.

V lost 5 bases and J lost 3; bases outside the gene matches: 5. CDR1 and CDR2 from the germline V gene are MNHEY and SMNVEV (reference sequence). CDR3 length: 14 amino acids. Autoimmune disease history or systemic immunosuppression disqualified patients. Profiled with immunoSEQ multiplex PCR; TCRdb holds only in-frame clones, not every one. The sample contains roughly 28,000 clones, 70% to 80% of which appear only once. As concerns this clone: The antigen remains undetermined.

This clonotype originated in an adult with an advanced solid tumor such as melanoma, head and neck, liver or kidney cancer. The chain recombines TRBV27 with TRBJ2-7, with 9 bases that match TRBD1. This specimen was CD4+ or CD8+ T cells sorted from blood, taken in a trial of the OX40 agonist ivuxolimab. The CDR3 nucleotides are TGTGCCAGCAGTGCAGGGACAGGGCTCTACGAGCAGTACTTC. Translated: CASSAGTGLYEQYF.